This T cell receptor (beta chain) was sequenced in a study of blood T cells in healthy people across ages. Using a J-beta primer mix together with a sample-barcoded 5' primer, a second PCR was run for about 6 to 11 cycles. There were at least 2.5 million CDR3-containing paired-end reads obtained from each sample. TCRdb itself ran the 5' RACE reads through MiXCR, one entry per CDR3 protein. The table includes under 700,000 distinct CDR3 sequences, more than 20% detected once. The sample also formed part of further work on T cells of mothers and their children.

The receptor was derived from a boy younger than 18 in good health. The sequencing sample was made of blood.

For the CDR3, the DNA is TGTGCCAGCAGCTTGGATTGGCGGGGAGAGCAGTTCTTC. It specifies CASSLDWRGEQFF. The J gene is TRBJ2-7, the V gene TRBV5-8; weak D call: TRBD2 (6 bases). TRBJ2-1 explains the end of the DNA better; the J call may be wrong. The CDR3 contains 13 residues. Per germline, CDR1 SGHTS and CDR2 YDEGEE.